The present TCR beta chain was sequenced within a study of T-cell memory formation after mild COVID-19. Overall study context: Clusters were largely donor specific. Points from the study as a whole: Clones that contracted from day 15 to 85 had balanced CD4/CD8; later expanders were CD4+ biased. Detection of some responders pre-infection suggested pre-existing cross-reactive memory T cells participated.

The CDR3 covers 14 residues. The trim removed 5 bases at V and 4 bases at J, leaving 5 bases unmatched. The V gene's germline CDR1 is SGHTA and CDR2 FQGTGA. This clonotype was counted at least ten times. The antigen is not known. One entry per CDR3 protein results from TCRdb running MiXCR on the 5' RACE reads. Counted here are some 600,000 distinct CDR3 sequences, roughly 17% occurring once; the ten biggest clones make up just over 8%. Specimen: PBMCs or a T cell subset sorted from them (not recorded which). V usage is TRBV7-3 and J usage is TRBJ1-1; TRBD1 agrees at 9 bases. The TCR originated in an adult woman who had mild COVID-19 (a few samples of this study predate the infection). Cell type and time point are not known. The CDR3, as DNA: TGTGCCAGCAGCGAGGGACAGGGTAGCACTGAAGCTTTCTTT. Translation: CASSEGQGSTEAFF.